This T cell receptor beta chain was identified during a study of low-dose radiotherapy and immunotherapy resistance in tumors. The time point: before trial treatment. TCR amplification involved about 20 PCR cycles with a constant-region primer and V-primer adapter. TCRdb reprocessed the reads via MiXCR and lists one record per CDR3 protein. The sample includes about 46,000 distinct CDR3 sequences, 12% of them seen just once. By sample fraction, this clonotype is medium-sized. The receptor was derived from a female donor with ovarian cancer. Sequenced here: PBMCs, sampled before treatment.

CDR3 bases: TGTGCCAGCAGCTCTACGCTTCCGAGCTCCTACAATGAGCAGTTCTTC. It is translated as CASSSTLPSSYNEQFF. The rearrangement joins TRBV5-5 to TRBJ2-1; D gene ambiguous. The CDR3 runs 16 residues. The germline V gene has CDR1 SGHKS and CDR2 YYEKEE (reference sequence). V lost 3 bases and J 0 bases, leaving 13 bases between the germline ends.